The clone carrying this TCR beta chain appeared a single time. TCRdb keeps only in-frame clones here, not all; method: immunoSEQ multiplex PCR. The sample yields 90,000 to 120,000 clones, around 93% seen once. This CDR3 has 15 amino acids. Germline loops: CDR1 SGHRS, CDR2 YFSETQ. Trimming cost V 3 bases and J 6 bases; bases outside gene matches: 8. The data are from a study of T cell changes during pregnancy in multiple sclerosis. Here the sequenced sample was peripheral blood, taken before pregnancy. The rearrangement uses TRBV5-1 and TRBJ2-1, with TRBD2 matching 8 bases. This receptor was taken from a female donor with multiple sclerosis, enrolled in a pregnancy study. The CDR3 DNA reads as TGCGCCAGCAGCTCGGTGGGACTAGTGAGCAATGAGCAGTTCTTC. Its protein product is CASSSVGLVSNEQFF.